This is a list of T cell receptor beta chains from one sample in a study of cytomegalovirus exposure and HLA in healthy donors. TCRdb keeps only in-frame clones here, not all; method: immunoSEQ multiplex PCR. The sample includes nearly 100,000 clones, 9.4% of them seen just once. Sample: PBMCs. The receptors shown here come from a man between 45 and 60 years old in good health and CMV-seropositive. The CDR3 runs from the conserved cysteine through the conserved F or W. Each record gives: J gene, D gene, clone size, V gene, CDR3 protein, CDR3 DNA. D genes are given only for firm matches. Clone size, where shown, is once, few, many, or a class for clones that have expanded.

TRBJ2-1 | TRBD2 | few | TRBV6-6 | CASRRLAGGNEQFF | TGTGCCAGCAGAAGACTAGCGGGAGGCAATGAGCAGTTCTTC
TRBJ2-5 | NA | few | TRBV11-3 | CASPGHPQETQYF | TGTGCCAGCCCTGGGCACCCTCAAGAGACCCAGTACTTC
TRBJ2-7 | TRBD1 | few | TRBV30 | CAWRWGDRSHEQYF | TGTGCCTGGAGATGGGGGGACAGGAGCCACGAGCAGTACTTC
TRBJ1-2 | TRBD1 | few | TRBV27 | CASSYEGANSGYTF | TGTGCCAGCAGTTACGAGGGGGCGAACAGTGGCTACACCTTC
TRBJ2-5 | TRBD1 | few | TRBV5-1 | CASSRTGDGKETQYF | TGCGCCAGCAGCCGGACAGGGGATGGTAAAGAGACCCAGTACTTC
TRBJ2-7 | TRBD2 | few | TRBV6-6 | CASRAGGPSEQYF | TGTGCCAGTAGAGCGGGAGGGCCATCCGAGCAGTACTTC
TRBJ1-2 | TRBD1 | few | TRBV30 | CAWSQGGTGASYTF | TGTGCCTGGAGTCAAGGAGGGACAGGGGCCTCTTACACCTTC
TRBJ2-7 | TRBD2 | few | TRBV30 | CACRLAGAYEQYF | TGTGCCTGCCGACTAGCGGGGGCCTACGAGCAGTACTTC
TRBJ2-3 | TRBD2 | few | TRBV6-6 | CASSYSPSGSRRF | TGTGCCAGCAGTTACTCGCCAAGCGGGAGTCGGCGCTTT
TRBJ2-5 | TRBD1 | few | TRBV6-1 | CASSGRDRVTETQYF | TGTGCCAGCAGTGGTCGGGACAGGGTCACTGAGACCCAGTACTTC
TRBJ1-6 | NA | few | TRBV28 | CASSLEGRDNSPLHF | TGTGCCAGCAGTTTGGAGGGCAGGGATAATTCACCCCTCCACTTT
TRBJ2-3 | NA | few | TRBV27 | CASSLQGRTHTQYF | TGTGCCAGCAGCCTACAGGGACGCACGCATACGCAGTATTTT
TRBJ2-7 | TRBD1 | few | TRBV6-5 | CASRYSGQGLYEQYF | TGTGCCAGCAGATATTCGGGACAGGGCCTCTACGAGCAGTACTTC
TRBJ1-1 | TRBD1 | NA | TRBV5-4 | CASSQDGTADTEAFF | TGTGCCAGCAGCCAGGACGGGACAGCGGATACTGAAGCTTTCTTT
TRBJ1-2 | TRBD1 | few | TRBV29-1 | CSVTTGPVNYGYTF | TGCAGCGTCACGACAGGGCCCGTTAACTATGGCTACACCTTC
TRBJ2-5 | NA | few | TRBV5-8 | CASSTGSVGTQRLSKETQYF | TGTGCCAGCAGCACCGGGTCCGTCGGAACCCAGAGGCTGAGTAAGGAGACCCAGTACTTC
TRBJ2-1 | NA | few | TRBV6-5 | CASSYFGSPAGEQFF | TGTGCCAGCAGTTACTTCGGGTCCCCGGCGGGGGAGCAGTTCTTC
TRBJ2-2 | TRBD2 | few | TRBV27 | CASRPTSGSGTGELFF | TGTGCCAGCAGGCCGACTAGCGGGAGTGGTACCGGGGAGCTGTTTTTT
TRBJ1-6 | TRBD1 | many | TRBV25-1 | CASSLGTGGGNSPLHF | TGTGCCAGCAGTTTAGGGACAGGGGGCGGTAATTCACCCCTCCACTTT
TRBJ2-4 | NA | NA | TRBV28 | CASSPQGPGAKNIQYF | TGTGCCAGCAGTCCCCAGGGCCCTGGGGCCAAAAACATTCAGTACTTC
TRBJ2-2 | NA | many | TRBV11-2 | CASSFLGALFF | TGTGCCAGCAGCTTCTTAGGGGCACTGTTTTTT
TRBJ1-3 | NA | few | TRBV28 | CASSRSGGIGNTIYF | TGTGCCAGCAGTAGATCGGGGGGCATCGGAAACACCATATATTTT
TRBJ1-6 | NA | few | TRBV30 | CAWSVSSGQSPLHF | TGTGCCTGGAGTGTATCGTCAGGGCAATCACCCCTCCACTTT
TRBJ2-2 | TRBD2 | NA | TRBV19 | CATFLGAASGSAGELFF | TGTGCCACCTTCCTGGGAGCAGCTAGCGGGAGTGCCGGGGAGCTGTTTTTT
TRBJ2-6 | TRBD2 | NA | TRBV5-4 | CASSLVGGGPGANVLTF | TGTGCCAGCAGCTTGGTGGGGGGGGGACCTGGGGCCAACGTCCTGACTTTC
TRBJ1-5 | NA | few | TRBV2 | CASSPGQISNQPQHF | TGTGCCAGCAGCCCCGGACAGATTAGCAATCAGCCCCAGCATTTT
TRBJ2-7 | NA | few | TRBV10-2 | CASSESYEQYF | TGCGCCAGCAGTGAATCCTACGAGCAGTACTTC
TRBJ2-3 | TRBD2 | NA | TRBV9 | CASSDLAVTDTRYF | TGTGCCAGCAGCGATCTAGCGGTCACAGATACGCGGTATTTT
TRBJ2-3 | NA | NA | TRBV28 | CASSRGEGPVGTDTQYF | TGTGCCAGCAGTAGGGGGGAGGGCCCCGTAGGTACAGATACGCAGTATTTT
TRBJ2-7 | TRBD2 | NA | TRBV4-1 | CASSDLAGGYEQYF | TGCGCCAGCAGCGATCTAGCGGGAGGCTACGAGCAGTACTTC
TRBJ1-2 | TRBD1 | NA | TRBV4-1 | CASSREQGTSGYTF | TGCGCCAGCAGCCGCGAACAGGGGACCTCGGGCTACACCTTC
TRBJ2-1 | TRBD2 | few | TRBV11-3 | CASSLAGTSGSSYNEQFF | TGTGCCAGCAGCTTAGCCGGGACTAGCGGGAGCTCCTACAATGAGCAGTTCTTC
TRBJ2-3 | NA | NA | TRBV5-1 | CASSLRTSTDTQYF | TGCGCCAGCAGCTTGAGGACTAGCACAGATACGCAGTATTTT
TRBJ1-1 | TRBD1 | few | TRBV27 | CASNRRTGLTEAFF | TGTGCCAGCAACCGTAGGACAGGGTTAACTGAAGCTTTCTTT
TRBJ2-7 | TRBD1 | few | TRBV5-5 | CASSLATGAIYEQYF | TGTGCCAGCAGCTTAGCGACAGGGGCCATCTACGAGCAGTACTTC
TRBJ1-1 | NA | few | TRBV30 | CAWSVLMNTEAFF | TGTGCCTGGAGTGTACTAATGAACACTGAAGCTTTCTTT
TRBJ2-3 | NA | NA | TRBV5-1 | CASSLDGGLITDTQYF | TGCGCCAGCAGCTTGGACGGGGGACTGATCACAGATACGCAGTATTTT
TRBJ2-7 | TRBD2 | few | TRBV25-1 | CASSTRGENYEQYF | TGTGCCAGCAGCACTCGGGGGGAGAACTACGAGCAGTACTTC
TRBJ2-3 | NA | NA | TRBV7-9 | CASSMDSLDTQYF | TGTGCCAGCAGCATGGACAGTTTAGATACGCAGTATTTT
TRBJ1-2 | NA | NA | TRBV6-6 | CASSYESREWWGYTF | TGTGCCAGCAGTTACGAGTCCAGGGAATGGTGGGGCTACACCTTC
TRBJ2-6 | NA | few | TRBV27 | CASSLAGPNSGANVLTF | TGTGCCAGCAGTTTAGCGGGGCCCAACTCTGGGGCCAACGTCCTGACTTTC
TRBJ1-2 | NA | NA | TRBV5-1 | CASSLAAGAGGYTF | TGCGCCAGCAGCTTGGCGGCGGGAGCGGGTGGCTACACCTTC
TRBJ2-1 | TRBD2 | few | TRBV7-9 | CASSRSFSGSRSYNEQFF | TGTGCCAGCAGCCGTAGCTTTAGCGGGTCAAGATCCTACAATGAGCAGTTCTTC
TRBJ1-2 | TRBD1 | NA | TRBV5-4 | CASSLAALTGVIYGYTF | TGTGCCAGCAGCTTGGCCGCCCTGACAGGGGTCATCTATGGCTACACCTTC
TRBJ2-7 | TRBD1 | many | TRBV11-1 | CASSAQASGGSYEQYF | TGTGCCAGCAGCGCTCAGGCATCAGGGGGATCTTACGAGCAGTACTTC
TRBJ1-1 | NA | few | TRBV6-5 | CASSYAGDDTEAFF | TGTGCCAGCAGTTACGCAGGGGATGACACTGAAGCTTTCTTT
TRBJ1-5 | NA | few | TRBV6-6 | CASISGTAADNRPQHF | TGTGCCAGCATCTCGGGTACGGCCGCCGATAACCGGCCCCAGCATTTT
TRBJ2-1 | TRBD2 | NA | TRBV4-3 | CASSQSGTRNNEQFF | TGCGCCAGCAGCCAATCCGGGACTAGGAACAATGAGCAGTTCTTC
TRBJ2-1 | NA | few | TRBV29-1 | CSVARLGSEQFF | TGCAGCGTTGCCCGACTAGGATCGGAGCAGTTCTTC
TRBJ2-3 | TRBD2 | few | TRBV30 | CAWSTAGVNTDTQYF | TGTGCCTGGAGTACAGCGGGAGTAAACACAGATACGCAGTATTTT
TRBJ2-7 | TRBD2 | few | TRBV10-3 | CAAGTSGNYEQYF | TGTGCCGCCGGGACTAGCGGGAACTACGAGCAGTACTTC
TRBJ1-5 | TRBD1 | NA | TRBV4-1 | CASSQDSGQRQPQHF | TGCGCCAGCAGCCAAGACTCGGGACAGCGTCAGCCCCAGCATTTT
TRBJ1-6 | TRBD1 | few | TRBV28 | CASRPQGVVSPLHF | TGTGCCAGCAGACCTCAGGGGGTGGTGTCACCCCTCCACTTT
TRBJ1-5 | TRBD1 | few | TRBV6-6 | CASSRRDRAQPQHF | TGTGCCAGCAGCCGAAGGGACAGGGCCCAGCCCCAGCATTTT
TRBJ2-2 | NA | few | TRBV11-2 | CASSLVVRGTGELFF | TGTGCCAGCAGCTTAGTGGTACGCGGCACCGGGGAGCTGTTTTTT
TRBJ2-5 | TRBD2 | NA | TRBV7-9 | CASSLTAGGTVQYF | TGTGCCAGCAGCTTAACAGCGGGAGGGACCGTTCAGTACTTC
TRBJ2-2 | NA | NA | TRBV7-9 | CASSLDLSTGELFF | TGTGCCAGCAGCTTAGACTTAAGTACCGGGGAGCTGTTTTTT
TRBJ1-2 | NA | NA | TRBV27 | CASSSLGDFYTF | TGTGCCAGCAGTTCCCTAGGGGACTTCTACACCTTC
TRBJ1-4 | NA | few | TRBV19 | CASSAQGGKLFF | TGTGCCAGTAGTGCTCAGGGTGGGAAACTGTTTTTT